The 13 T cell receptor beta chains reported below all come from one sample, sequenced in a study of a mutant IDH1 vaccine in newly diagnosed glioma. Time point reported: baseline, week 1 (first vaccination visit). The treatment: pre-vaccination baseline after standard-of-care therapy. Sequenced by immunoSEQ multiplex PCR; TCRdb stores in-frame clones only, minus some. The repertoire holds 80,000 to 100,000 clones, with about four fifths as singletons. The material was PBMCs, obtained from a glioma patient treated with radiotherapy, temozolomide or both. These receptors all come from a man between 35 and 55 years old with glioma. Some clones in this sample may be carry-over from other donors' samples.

The chain's CDR3 is CASSLEGSVSNQPQHF. Written as DNA, the CDR3 is TGTGCCAGCAGCTTAGAGGGAAGTGTTAGCAATCAGCCCCAGCATTTT. The J gene is TRBJ1-5, the V gene TRBV7-8, with D uncertain. The CDR3 length is 16 residues. Trimming removed 1 base at V and 0 bases at J, with 10 bases between. Per the germline V gene, CDR1 is SGHVS and CDR2 is FQNEAQ.

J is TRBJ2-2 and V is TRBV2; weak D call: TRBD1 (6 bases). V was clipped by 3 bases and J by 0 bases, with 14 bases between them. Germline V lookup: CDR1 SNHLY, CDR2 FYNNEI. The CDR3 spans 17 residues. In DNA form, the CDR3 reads TGTGCCAGCAGTGACTCTAGGACAGCCGCGAACACCGGGGAGCTGTTTTTT. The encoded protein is CASSDSRTAANTGELFF.

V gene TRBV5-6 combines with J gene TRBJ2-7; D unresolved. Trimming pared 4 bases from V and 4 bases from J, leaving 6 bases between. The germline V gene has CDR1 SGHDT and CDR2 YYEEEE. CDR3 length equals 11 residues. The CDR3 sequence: CASSGTYEQYF. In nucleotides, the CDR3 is TGTGCCAGCAGCGGAACTTACGAGCAGTACTTC.

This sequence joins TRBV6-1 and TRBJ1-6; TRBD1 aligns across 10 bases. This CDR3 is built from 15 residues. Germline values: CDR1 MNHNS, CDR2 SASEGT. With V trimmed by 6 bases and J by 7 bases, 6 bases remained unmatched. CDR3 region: CASRGQGMSNSPLHF. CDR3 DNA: TGTGCCAGCAGGGGACAGGGGATGTCGAATTCACCCCTCCACTTT.

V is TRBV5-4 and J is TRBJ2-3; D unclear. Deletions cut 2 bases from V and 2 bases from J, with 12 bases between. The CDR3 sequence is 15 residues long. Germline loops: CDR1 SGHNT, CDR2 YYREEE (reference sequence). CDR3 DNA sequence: TGTGCCAGCAGCTTCTTGGACCGAGACACAGATACGCAGTATTTT. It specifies CASSFLDRDTDTQYF.

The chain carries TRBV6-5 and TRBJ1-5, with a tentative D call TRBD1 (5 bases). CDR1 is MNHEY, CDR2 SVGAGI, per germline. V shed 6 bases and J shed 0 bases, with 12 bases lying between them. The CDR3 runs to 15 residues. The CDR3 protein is CASSARQLSNQPQHF. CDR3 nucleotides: TGTGCCAGCAGCGCCAGACAGCTTAGCAATCAGCCCCAGCATTTT.

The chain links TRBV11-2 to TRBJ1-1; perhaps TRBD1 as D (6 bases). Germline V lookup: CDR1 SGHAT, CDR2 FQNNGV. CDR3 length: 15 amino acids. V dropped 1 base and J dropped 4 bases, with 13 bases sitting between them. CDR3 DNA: TGTGCCAGCAGCTTAGCCCTGGACAGCCCCACTGAAGCTTTCTTT. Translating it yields CASSLALDSPTEAFF.

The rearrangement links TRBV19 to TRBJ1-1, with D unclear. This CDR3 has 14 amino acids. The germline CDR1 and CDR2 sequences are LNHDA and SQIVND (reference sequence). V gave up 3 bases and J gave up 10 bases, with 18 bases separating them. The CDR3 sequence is CASSIQIEGSGAFF. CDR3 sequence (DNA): TGTGCCAGTAGTATTCAAATCGAGGGTTCGGGAGCTTTCTTT.

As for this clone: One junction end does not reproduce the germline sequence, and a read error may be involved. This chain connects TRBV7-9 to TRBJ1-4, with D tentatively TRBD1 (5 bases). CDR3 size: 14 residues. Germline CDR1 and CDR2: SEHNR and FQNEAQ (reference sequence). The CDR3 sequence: CASSLGGGGGKNPF. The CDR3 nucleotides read TGTGCCAGCAGCTTAGGGGGGGGTGGCGGGAAAAACCCCTTT.

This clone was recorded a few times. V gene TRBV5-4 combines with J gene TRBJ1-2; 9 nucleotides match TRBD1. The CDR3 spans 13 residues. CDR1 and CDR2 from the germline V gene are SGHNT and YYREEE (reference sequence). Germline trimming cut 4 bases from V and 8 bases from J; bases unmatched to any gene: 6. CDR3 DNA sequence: TGTGCCAGCAGCCCGGGACAGGGAACCGGCTACACCTTC. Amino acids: CASSPGQGTGYTF.

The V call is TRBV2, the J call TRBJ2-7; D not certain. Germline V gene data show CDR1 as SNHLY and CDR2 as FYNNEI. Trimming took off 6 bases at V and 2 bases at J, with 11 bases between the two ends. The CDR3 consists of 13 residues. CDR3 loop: CASSPTKTYEQYF. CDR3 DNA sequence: TGTGCCAGCAGCCCGACCAAAACCTACGAGCAGTACTTC.

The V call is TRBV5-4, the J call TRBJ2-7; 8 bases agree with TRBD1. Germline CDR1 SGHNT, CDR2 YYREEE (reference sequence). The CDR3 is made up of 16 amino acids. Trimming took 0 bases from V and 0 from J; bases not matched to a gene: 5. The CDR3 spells CASSLDGTGTSYEQYF. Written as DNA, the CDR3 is TGTGCCAGCAGCTTGGACGGGACAGGTACCTCCTACGAGCAGTACTTC.

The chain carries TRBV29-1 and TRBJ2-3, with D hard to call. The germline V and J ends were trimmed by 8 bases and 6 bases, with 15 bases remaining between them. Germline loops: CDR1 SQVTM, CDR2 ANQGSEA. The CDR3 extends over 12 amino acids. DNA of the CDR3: TGCAGCTACGCGGCAGTAGGGGATACGCAGTATTTT. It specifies CSYAAVGDTQYF.